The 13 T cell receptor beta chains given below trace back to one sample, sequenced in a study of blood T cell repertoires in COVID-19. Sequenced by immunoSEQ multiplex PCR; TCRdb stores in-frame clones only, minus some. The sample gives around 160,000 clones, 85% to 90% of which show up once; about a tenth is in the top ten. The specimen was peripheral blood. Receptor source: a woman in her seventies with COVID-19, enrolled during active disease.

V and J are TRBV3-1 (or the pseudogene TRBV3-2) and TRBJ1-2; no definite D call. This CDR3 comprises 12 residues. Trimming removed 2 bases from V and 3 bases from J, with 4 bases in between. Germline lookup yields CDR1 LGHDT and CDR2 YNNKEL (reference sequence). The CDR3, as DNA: TGTGCCAGCAGCCAAAGAGACTATGGCTACACCTTC. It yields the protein CASSQRDYGYTF.

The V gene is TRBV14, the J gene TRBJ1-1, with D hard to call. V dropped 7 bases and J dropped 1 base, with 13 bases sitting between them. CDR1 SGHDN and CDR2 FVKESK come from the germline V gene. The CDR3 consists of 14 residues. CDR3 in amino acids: CASKFSSGNTEAFF. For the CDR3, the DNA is TGTGCCAGCAAATTTTCATCGGGGAACACTGAAGCTTTCTTT.

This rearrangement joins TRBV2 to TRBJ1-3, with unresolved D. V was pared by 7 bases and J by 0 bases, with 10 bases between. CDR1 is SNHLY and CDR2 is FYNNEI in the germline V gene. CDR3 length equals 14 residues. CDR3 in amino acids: CASTVEISGNTIYF. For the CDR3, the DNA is TGTGCCAGCACAGTGGAGATCTCTGGAAACACCATATATTTT.

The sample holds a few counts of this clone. The CDR3 DNA follows: TGTGCCAGCAGCCTAAGACGACAAGCTGAAGCTTTCTTT. The encoded protein is CASSLRRQAEAFF. The rearrangement uses TRBV11-3 and TRBJ1-1; no clear D. CDR1 is SGHNT, CDR2 YENEEA, per germline. The CDR3 spans 13 residues. V lost 5 bases to trimming and J lost 6 bases, with 13 bases between them.

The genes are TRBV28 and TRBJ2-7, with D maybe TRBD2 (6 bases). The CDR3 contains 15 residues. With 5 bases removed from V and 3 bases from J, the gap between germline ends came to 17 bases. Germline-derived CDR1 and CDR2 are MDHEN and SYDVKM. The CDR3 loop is CASSPTLGGVYEQYF. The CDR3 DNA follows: TGTGCCAGCAGTCCGACCTTGGGGGGAGTCTACGAGCAGTACTTC.

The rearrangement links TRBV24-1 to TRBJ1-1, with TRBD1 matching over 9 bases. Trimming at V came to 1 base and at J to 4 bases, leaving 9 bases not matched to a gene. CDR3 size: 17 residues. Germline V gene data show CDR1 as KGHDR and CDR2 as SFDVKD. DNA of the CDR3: TGTGCCACCAGTGATTTTACTGGGACAGGGAAGGGCACTGAAGCTTTCTTT. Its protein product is CATSDFTGTGKGTEAFF.

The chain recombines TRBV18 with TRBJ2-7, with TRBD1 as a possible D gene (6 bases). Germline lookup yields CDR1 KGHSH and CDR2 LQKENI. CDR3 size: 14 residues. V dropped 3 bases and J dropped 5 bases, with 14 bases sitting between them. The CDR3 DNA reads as TGTGCCAGCTCACCTCGACACAGGGACCACGAGCAGTACTTC. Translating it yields CASSPRHRDHEQYF.

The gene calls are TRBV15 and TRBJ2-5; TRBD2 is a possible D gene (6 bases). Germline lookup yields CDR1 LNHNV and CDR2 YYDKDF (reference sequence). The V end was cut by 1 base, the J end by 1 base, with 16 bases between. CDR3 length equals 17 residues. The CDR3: CATSRVGGRGPQETQYF. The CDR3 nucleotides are TGTGCCACCAGCAGAGTGGGGGGACGGGGTCCCCAAGAGACCCAGTACTTC.

The CDR3 protein is CASSLTHTGELFF. Written as DNA, the CDR3 is TGTGCCAGCAGCTTAACTCACACCGGGGAGCTGTTTTTT. The chain employs TRBV11-3 and TRBJ2-2; no reliable D call. Per the germline V gene, CDR1 is SGHNT and CDR2 is YENEEA. The germline V and J ends were trimmed by 2 bases and 3 bases, with 4 bases remaining between them. The CDR3 length is 13 residues.

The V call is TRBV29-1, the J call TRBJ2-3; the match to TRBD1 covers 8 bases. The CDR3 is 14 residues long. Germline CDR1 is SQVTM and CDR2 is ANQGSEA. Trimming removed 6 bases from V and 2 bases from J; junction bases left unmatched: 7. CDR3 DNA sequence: TGCAGCGTCGGGGGACAGGCCCTCACAGATACGCAGTATTTT. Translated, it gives CSVGGQALTDTQYF.

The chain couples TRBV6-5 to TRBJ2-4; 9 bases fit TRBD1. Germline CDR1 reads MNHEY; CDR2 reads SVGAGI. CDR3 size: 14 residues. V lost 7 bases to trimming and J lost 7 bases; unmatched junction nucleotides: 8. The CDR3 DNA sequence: TGTGCCAGCACCCCCCCGGGGACAGGGAACATTCAGTACTTC. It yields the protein CASTPPGTGNIQYF.

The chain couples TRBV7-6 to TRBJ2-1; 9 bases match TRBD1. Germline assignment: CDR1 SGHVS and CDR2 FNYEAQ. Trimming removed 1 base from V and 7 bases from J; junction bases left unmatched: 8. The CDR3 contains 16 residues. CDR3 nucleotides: TGTGCCAGCAGCTTAGGGGGACAGGGCGGGAAAAATGAGCAGTTCTTC. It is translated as CASSLGGQGGKNEQFF. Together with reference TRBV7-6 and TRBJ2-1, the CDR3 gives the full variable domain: GAGVSQSPRYKVTKRGQDVALRCDPISGHVSLYWYRQALGQGPEFLTYFNYEAQQDKSGLPNDRFSAERPEGSISTLTIQRTEQRDSAMYRCASSLGGQGGKNEQFFGPGTRLTVL.

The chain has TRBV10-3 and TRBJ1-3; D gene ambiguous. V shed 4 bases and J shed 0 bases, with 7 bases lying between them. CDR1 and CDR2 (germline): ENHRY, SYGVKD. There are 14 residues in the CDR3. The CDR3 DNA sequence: TGTGCCATCAGTGTAGGAGGCTCTGGAAACACCATATATTTT. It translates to CAISVGGSGNTIYF.